Sequencing of this TCR beta chain was carried out in a study of graft-versus-host responses after intestinal transplantation. Whole-study context: Each of the recipients got a multivisceral, liver-intestinal, or isolated intestinal transplant. Recipients across the board were started on anti-thymocyte globulin induction, then kept on tacrolimus and steroids for roughly 3 years.

TCRdb's table, derived via immunoSEQ multiplex PCR, lists solely in-frame clones and lacks some. This table holds about 21,000 clones, around 41% found once. This clone has just a few counts. CDR3 length: 15 residues. Germline values: CDR1 LNHNV, CDR2 YYDKDF (reference sequence). The V and J ends lost 4 bases and 4 bases respectively, with 16 bases between them. Irradiated, violet-dye-labeled stimulators (around 200,000) were plated alongside around 200,000 CFSE-labeled responders. Proliferating responders of the CD3+CD4+ and CD3+CD8+ phenotypes with low CFSE were sorted after the reaction. The sequence was collected from a human patient who received an intestinal transplant. The chain has TRBV15 and TRBJ2-5; either TRBD1 or TRBD2 may fit D (6 bases each). The sequencing used alloreactive CD8+ T cells from a mixed lymphocyte reaction culture, collected before intestinal transplant. Subset: CFSE-low proliferating T cells sorted from approximately 6-day pre-transplant mixed lymphocyte reaction (GvH or HvG direction). The CDR3 protein is CATSTPSGAGETQYF. In DNA form, the CDR3 reads TGTGCCACCAGCACTCCCTCGGGGGCCGGAGAGACCCAGTACTTC.